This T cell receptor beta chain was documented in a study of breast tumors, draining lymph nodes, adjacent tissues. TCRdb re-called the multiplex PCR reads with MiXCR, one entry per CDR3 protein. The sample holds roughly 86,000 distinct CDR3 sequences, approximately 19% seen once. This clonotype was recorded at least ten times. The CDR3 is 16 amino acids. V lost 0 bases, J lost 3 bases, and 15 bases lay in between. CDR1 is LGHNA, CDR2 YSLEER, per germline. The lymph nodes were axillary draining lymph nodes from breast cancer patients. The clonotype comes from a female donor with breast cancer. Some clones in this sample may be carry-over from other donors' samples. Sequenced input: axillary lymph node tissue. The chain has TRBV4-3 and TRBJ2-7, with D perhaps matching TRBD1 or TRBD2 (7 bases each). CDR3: CASSQDGSRGGYEQYF. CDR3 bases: TGCGCCAGCAGCCAAGATGGAAGCAGGGGGGGCTACGAGCAGTACTTC.